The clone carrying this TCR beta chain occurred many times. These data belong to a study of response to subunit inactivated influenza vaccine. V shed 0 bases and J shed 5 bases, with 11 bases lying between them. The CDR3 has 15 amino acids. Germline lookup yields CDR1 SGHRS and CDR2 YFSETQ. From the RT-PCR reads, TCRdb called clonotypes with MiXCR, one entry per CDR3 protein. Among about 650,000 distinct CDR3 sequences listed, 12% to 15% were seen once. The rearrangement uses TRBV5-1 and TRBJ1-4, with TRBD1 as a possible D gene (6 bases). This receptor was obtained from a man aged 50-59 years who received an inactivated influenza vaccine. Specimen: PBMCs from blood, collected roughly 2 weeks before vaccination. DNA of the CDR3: TGCGCCAGCAGCTTGGCCGGACAGCTAAATGAAAAACTGTTTTTT. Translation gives CASSLAGQLNEKLFF.